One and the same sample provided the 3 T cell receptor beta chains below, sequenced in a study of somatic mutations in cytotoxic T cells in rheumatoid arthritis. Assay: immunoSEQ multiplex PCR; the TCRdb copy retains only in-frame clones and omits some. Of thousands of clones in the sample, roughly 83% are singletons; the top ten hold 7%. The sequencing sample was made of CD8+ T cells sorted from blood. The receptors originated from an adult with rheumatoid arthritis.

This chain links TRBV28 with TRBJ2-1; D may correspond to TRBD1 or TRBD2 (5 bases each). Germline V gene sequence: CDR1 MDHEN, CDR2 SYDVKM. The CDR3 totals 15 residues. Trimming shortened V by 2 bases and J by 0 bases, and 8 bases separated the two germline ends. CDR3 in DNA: TGTGCCAGCAGTTTACGAGGGACCTCCTACAATGAGCAGTTCTTC. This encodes CASSLRGTSYNEQFF. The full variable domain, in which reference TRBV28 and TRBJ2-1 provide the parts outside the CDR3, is DVKVTQSSRYLVKRTGEKVFLECVQDMDHENMFWYRQDPGLGLRLIYFSYDVKMKEKGDIPEGYSVSREKKERFSLILESASTNQTSMYLCASSLRGTSYNEQFFGPGTRLTVL.

CDR3 loop: CASSLPGGKDADTQYF. The CDR3 DNA sequence: TGTGCCAGCAGCCTCCCGGGGGGGAAGGATGCCGATACGCAGTATTTT. The rearrangement joins TRBV13 to TRBJ2-3; 8 nucleotides line up with TRBD2. The germline V gene encodes CDR1 PRHDT and CDR2 FYEKMQ (reference sequence). The CDR3 has 16 residues. V gave up 5 bases and J gave up 6 bases; unmatched junction bases: 13. The full variable domain, with the rest looked up from reference TRBV13 and TRBJ2-3, is AAGVIQSPRHLIKEKRETATLKCYPIPRHDTVYWYQQGPGQDPQFLISFYEKMQSDKGSIPDRFSAQQFSDYHSELNMSSLELGDSALYFCASSLPGGKDADTQYFGPGTRLTVL.

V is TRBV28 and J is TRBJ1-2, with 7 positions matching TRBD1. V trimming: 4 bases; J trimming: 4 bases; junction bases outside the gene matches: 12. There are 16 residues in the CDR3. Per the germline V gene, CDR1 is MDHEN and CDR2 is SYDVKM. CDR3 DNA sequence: TGTGCCAGCAGTTCCCGACAGGGTGGGGGCTTCTATGGCTACACCTTC. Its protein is CASSSRQGGGFYGYTF.